This is a list of T cell receptor beta chains from one sample in a study of cytomegalovirus exposure and HLA in healthy donors. Here immunoSEQ multiplex PCR was the method, and the copy in TCRdb shows in-frame clones only, minus some. The profile shows some 140,000 clones, 77% of them singletons. Sequencing was carried out using PBMCs. Receptor source: a man in his thirties or forties in good health and CMV-seronegative. Both conserved end residues are part of each CDR3. D genes are given only for firm matches. Only some rows state a clone size, as once, few, many or a class for expanded clones.

>TRBJ2-7|TRBV10-3|TRBD2|few
CAISESGSGAYEQYF
TGTGCCATCAGTGAGTCGGGCAGCGGGGCCTACGAGCAGTACTTC
>TRBJ2-2|TRBV10-3|TRBD2|once
CAISDKLAGQNTGELFF
TGTGCCATCAGTGATAAGCTAGCGGGGCAGAACACCGGGGAGCTGTTTTTT
>TRBJ2-1|TRBV2|-|-
CASSESGYNEQFF
TGTGCCAGCAGTGAAAGCGGATACAATGAGCAGTTCTTC
>TRBJ2-1|TRBV6-1|-|-
CASSINNEQFF
TGTGCCAGCAGTATAAACAATGAGCAGTTCTTC
>TRBJ2-1|TRBV15|-|-
CATSRGTPGDEQFF
TGTGCCACCAGCCGCGGGACCCCTGGGGATGAGCAGTTCTTC
>TRBJ2-1|TRBV7-2|-|-
CASSLEGWAGEQFF
TGTGCCAGCAGCTTAGAAGGCTGGGCGGGTGAGCAGTTCTTC
>TRBJ1-4|TRBV18|-|-
CASSLQGLNEKLFF
TGTGCCAGCTCATTACAGGGTCTTAATGAAAAACTGTTTTTT
>TRBJ1-3|TRBV27|TRBD1|-
CASSPGQGQMSSGNTIYF
TGTGCCAGCAGCCCGGGACAGGGGCAGATGAGCTCTGGAAACACCATATATTTT
>TRBJ2-2|TRBV7-3|-|once
CASSSGPPQANTGELFF
TGTGCCAGCAGCTCAGGTCCGCCACAGGCCAACACCGGGGAGCTGTTTTTT
>TRBJ2-1|TRBV11-3|TRBD2|-
CASSELADNEQFF
TGTGCCAGCAGCGAACTAGCGGACAATGAGCAGTTCTTC
>TRBJ2-3|TRBV30|TRBD1|-
CAWRTQGSFDTQYF
TGTGCCTGGAGGACACAGGGGAGTTTTGATACGCAGTATTTT
>TRBJ2-1|TRBV28|TRBD1|-
CASTGTGGVNEQFF
TGTGCCAGCACCGGGACAGGGGGCGTCAATGAGCAGTTCTTC
>TRBJ1-4|TRBV11-2|TRBD1|few
CASSLGQGDEKLFF
TGTGCCAGCAGCTTAGGACAGGGTGACGAAAAACTGTTTTTT
>TRBJ2-2|TRBV7-3|-|-
CASSLTGDNTGELFF
TGTGCCAGCAGTTTGACAGGAGATAACACCGGGGAGCTGTTTTTT
>TRBJ2-1|TRBV29-1|TRBD1|-
CSVPATGGSYNEQFF
TGCAGCGTGCCCGCGACAGGGGGCTCCTACAATGAGCAGTTCTTC
>TRBJ2-2|TRBV4-2|TRBD1|-
CASRRATGDTGELFF
TGTGCCAGCAGGAGAGCGACAGGGGACACCGGGGAGCTGTTTTTT
>TRBJ1-5|TRBV6-1|-|-
CATQGYLGNQPQHF
TGTGCCACTCAGGGTTACCTAGGCAATCAGCCCCAGCATTTT
>TRBJ2-1|TRBV7-9|TRBD2|-
CASSFRLAGDQSSYNEQFF
TGTGCCAGCAGCTTTCGGCTAGCGGGAGACCAGAGCTCCTACAATGAGCAGTTCTTC
>TRBJ2-7|TRBV12-2|-|-
CASRPTGGGWYEQYF
TGTGCAAGTCGCCCCACAGGGGGTGGCTGGTACGAGCAGTACTTC
>TRBJ1-1|TRBV9|TRBD1|-
CASSGDRGGVRTEAFF
TGTGCCAGCAGCGGCGACAGGGGAGGGGTAAGGACTGAAGCTTTCTTT
>TRBJ2-2|TRBV2|TRBD2|-
CASNRAGGLYTGELFF
TGTGCCAGCAACCGAGCGGGAGGGCTATACACCGGGGAGCTGTTTTTT
>TRBJ2-2|TRBV5-1|TRBD2|-
CASSAASLAGAGTGELFF
TGCGCCAGCAGCGCCGCCAGTCTAGCGGGAGCGGGAACCGGGGAGCTGTTTTTT